This TCR beta chain emerged from a study of human T cells and chemical hapten exposure. The sample's time point: patch test 3, about 24 weeks after DPC sensitization. Treatment indicated: therapeutic diphenylcyclopropenone sensitization with weekly scalp DPC. Unique molecular identifiers were affixed to discrete cDNA molecules within the library. TCRdb independently ran MiXCR on the RACE reads; one entry per CDR3 protein. The top ten clones hold 2.1% of a sample with about 160,000 distinct CDR3 sequences, 25% to 35% of them seen once. This material consisted of whole blood, taken in connection with sensitization to the hapten diphenylcyclopropenone (DPC). This receptor was identified in a woman under 30 with alopecia areata. Some clones in this sample may be carry-over from other donors' samples.

The CDR3 loop is CASSKRVDQPQHF. CDR3 nucleotide sequence: TGTGCCAGCAGTAAAAGGGTGGATCAGCCCCAGCATTTT. This sequence joins TRBV2 and TRBJ1-5; unclear D gene. Germline V CDR1 and CDR2: SNHLY, FYNNEI. The V gene lost 5 bases and the J gene lost 5 bases, with 10 bases spanning the gap. The CDR3 is 13 residues long. Complete variable domain (other parts from reference TRBV2 and TRBJ1-5): EPEVTQTPSHQVTQMGQEVILRCVPISNHLYFYWYRQILGQKVEFLVSFYNNEISEKSEIFDDQFSVERPDGSNFTLKIRSTKLEDSAMYFCASSKRVDQPQHFGDGTRLSIL.